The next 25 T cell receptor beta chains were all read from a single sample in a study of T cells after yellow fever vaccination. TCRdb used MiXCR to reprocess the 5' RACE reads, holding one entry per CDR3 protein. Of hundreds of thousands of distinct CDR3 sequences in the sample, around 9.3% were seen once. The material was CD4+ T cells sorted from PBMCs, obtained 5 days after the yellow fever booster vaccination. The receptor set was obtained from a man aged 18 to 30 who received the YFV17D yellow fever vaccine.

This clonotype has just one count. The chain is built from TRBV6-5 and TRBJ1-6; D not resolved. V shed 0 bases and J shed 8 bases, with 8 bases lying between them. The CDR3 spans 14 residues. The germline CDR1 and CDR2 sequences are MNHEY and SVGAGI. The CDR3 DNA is TGTGCCAGCAGTTACTCGAACGCCCATTCACCCCTCCACTTT. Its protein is CASSYSNAHSPLHF.

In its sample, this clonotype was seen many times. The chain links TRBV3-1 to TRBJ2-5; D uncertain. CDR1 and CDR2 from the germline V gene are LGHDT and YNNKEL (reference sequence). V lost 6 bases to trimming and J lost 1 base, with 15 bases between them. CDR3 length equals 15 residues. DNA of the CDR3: TGTGCCAGCAGAATATACCAAAGAGGCCAAGAGACCCAGTACTTC. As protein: CASRIYQRGQETQYF.

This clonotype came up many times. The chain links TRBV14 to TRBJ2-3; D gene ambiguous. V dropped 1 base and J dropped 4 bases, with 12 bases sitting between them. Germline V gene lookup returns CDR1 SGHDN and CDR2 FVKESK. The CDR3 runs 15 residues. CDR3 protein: CASSQALGAADTQYF. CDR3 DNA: TGTGCCAGCAGCCAAGCCTTAGGAGCAGCAGATACGCAGTATTTT.

CDR3 in amino acids: CASSKEGQSYGYTF. Here the CDR3 DNA reads TGTGCCAGCAGCAAAGAGGGACAGAGCTATGGCTACACCTTC. The chain couples TRBV21-1 to TRBJ1-2; the table's D call, TRBD1, was not checked against the DNA. TRBV21-1 is described as a pseudogene. CDR3 length: 14 amino acids.

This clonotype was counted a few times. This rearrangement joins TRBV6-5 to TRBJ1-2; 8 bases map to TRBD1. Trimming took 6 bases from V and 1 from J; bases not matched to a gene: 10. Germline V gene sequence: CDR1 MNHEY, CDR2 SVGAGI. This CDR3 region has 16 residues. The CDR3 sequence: CASSSVGTGLNYGYTF. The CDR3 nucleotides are TGTGCCAGCAGCTCCGTCGGGACAGGCCTTAACTATGGCTACACCTTC.

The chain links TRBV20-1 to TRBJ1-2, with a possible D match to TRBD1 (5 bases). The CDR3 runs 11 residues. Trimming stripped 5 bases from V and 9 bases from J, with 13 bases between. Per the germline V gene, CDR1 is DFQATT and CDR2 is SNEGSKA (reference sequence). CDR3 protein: CSASPSGSYTF. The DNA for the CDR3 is TGCAGTGCTTCCCCATCAGGGAGCTACACCTTC.

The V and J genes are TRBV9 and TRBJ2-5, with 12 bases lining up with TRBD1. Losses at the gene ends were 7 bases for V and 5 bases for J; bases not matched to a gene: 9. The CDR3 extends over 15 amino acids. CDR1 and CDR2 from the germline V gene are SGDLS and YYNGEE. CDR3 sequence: CASAGTGGFRETQYF. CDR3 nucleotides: TGTGCCAGCGCCGGGACAGGGGGCTTCCGGGAGACCCAGTACTTC. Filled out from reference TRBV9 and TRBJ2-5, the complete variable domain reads DSGVTQTPKHLITATGQRVTLRCSPRSGDLSVYWYQQSLDQGLQFLIQYYNGEERAKGNILERFSAQQFPDLHSELNLSSLELGDSALYFCASAGTGGFRETQYFGPGTRLLVL.

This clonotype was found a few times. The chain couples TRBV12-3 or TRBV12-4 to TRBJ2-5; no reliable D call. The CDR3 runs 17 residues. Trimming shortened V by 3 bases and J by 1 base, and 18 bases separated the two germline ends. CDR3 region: CASSLGHGNTGQETQYF. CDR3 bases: TGTGCCAGCAGTTTGGGTCACGGCAACACGGGCCAAGAGACCCAGTACTTC.

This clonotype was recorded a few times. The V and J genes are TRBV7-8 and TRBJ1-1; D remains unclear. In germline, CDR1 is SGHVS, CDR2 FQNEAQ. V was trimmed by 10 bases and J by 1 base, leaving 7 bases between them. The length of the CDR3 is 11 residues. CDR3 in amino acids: CATSTNTEAFF. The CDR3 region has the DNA TGTGCCACCTCTACGAACACTGAAGCTTTCTTT.

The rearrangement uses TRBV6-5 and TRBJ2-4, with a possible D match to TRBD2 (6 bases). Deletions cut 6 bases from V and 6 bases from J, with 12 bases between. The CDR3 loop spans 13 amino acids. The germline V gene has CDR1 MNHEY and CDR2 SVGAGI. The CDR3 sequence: CASSAGGGNIQYF. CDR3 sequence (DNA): TGTGCCAGCAGCGCCGGGGGAGGAAACATTCAGTACTTC.

DNA of the CDR3: TGCAGTGCTAGACCCTCAGGGAGGCTCAAAAACATTCAGTACTTC. It encodes CSARPSGRLKNIQYF. The chain has TRBV20-1 and TRBJ2-4; TRBD2 might be the D (6 bases). V dropped 2 bases and J dropped 3 bases, with 14 bases sitting between them. CDR3 length: 15 amino acids. Germline loops: CDR1 DFQATT, CDR2 SNEGSKA (reference sequence).

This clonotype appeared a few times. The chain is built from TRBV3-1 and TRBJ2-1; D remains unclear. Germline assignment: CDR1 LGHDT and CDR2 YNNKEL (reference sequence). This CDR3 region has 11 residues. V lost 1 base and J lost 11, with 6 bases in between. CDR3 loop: CASSQALQQFF. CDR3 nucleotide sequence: TGTGCCAGCAGCCAAGCCCTTCAGCAGTTCTTC.

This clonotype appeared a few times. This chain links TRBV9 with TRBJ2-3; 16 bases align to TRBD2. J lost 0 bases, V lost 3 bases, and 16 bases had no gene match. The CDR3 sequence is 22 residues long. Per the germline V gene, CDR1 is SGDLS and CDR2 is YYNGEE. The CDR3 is CASSATPGTSGGASRSTDTQYF. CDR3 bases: TGTGCCAGCAGCGCCACGCCCGGGACTAGCGGGGGGGCATCAAGAAGCACAGATACGCAGTATTTT.

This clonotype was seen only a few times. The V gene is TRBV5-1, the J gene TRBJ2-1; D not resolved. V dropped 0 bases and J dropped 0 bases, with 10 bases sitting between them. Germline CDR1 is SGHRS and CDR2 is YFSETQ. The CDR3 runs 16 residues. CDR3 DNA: TGCGCCAGCAGCTTGGCCCCGGATAACTCCTACAATGAGCAGTTCTTC. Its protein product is CASSLAPDNSYNEQFF.

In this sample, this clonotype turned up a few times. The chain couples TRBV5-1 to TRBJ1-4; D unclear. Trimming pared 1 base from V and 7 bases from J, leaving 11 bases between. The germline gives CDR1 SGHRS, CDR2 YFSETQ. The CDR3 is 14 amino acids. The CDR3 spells CASSLKEGSEKLFF. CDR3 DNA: TGCGCCAGCAGCTTGAAGGAGGGAAGTGAAAAACTGTTTTTT.

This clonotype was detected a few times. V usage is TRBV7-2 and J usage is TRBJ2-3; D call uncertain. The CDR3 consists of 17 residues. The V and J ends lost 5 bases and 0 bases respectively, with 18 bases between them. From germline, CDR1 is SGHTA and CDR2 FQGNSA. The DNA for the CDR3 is TGTGCCAGCAGCACCGATCCTTCCTCCCCTAGCACAGATACGCAGTATTTT. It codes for CASSTDPSSPSTDTQYF.

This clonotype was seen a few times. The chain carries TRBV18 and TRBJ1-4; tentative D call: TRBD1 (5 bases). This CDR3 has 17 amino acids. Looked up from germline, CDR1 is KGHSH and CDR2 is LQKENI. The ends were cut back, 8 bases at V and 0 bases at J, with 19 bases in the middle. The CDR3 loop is CASAQGVSGATNEKLFF. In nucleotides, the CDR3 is TGTGCCAGCGCTCAGGGTGTCTCAGGTGCAACTAATGAAAAACTGTTTTTT.

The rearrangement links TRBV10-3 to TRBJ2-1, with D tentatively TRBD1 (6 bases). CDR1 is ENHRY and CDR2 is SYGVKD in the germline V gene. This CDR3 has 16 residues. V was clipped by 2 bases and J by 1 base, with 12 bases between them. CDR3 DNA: TGTGCCATCAGTGAGGTCCGGACAGCTTCCTACAATGAGCAGTTCTTC. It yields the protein CAISEVRTASYNEQFF.

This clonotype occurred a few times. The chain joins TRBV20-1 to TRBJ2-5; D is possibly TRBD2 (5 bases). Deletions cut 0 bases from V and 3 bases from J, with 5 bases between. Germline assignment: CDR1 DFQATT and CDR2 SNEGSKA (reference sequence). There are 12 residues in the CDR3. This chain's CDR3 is CSAREGEETQYF. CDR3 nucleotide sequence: TGCAGTGCTAGAGAGGGAGAAGAGACCCAGTACTTC.

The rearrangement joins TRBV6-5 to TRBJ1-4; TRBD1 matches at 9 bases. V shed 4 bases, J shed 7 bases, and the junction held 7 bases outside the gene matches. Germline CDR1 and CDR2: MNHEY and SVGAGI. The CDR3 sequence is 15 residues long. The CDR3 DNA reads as TGTGCCAGCAGTTCATACGGGACAGGGTCTGAAAAACTGTTTTTT. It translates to CASSSYGTGSEKLFF.

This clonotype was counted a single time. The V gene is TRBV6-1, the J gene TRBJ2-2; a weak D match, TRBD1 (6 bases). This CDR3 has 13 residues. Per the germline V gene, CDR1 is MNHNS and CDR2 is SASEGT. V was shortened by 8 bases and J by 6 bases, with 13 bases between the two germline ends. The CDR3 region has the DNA TGTGCCAGCTTTCAGGGGACCCCCGGGGAGCTGTTTTTT. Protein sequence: CASFQGTPGELFF.

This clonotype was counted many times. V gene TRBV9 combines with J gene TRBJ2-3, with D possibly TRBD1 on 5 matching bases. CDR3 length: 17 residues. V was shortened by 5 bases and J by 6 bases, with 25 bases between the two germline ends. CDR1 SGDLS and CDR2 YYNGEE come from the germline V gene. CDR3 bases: TGTGCCAGCAGGCTAATGGGGCCTGGGGATCTCCGGGATACGCAGTATTTT. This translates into CASRLMGPGDLRDTQYF.

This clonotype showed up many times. CDR3 residues: CASSRETAQPQHF. The CDR3 nucleotides read TGTGCCAGCAGTCGCGAGACAGCCCAGCCCCAGCATTTT. The V and J genes are TRBV12-3 or TRBV12-4 and TRBJ1-5; a weak D match, TRBD1 (5 bases). The CDR3 runs 13 residues. V lost 5 bases and J lost 7, with 12 bases in between.

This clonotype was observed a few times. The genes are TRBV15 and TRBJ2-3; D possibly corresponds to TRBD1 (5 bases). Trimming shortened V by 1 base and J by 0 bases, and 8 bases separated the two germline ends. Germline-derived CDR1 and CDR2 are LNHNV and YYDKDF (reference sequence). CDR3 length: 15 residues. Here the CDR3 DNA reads TGTGCCACCAGCAGAGCTACAGGTAGCACAGATACGCAGTATTTT. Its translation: CATSRATGSTDTQYF.

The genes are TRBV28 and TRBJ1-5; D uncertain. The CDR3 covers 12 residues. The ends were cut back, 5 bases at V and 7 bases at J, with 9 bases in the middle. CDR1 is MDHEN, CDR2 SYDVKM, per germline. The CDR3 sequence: CASSPRAQPQHF. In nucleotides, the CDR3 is TGTGCCAGCAGTCCGCGAGCCCAGCCCCAGCATTTT.